Presented here are 23 T cell receptor beta chains from one specimen sequenced in a study of monozygotic twins with inflammatory bowel disease. TCRdb re-called the 5' RACE reads; one entry per CDR3 protein, DNA not given. Its table records approximately 380,000 distinct CDR3 sequences. Material for sequencing was blood. These receptors all stem from a human donor with ulcerative colitis or Crohn's disease, or a healthy co-twin of an affected twin (not recorded which).

The rearrangement uses TRBV6-2 or TRBV6-3 and TRBJ2-5; the D call from TCRdb, TRBD1, cannot be confirmed without DNA. The CDR3 is made up of 13 amino acids. CDR1 is MNHEY and CDR2 is SVGEGT in the germline V gene. CDR3 amino acids: CATGHTTQETQYF.

The CDR3 spells CASRTVQETQYF. V usage is TRBV5-1 and J usage is TRBJ2-5. Germline lookup yields CDR1 SGHRS and CDR2 YFSETQ. The CDR3 sequence is 12 residues long.

The rearrangement uses TRBV7-2 and TRBJ2-3; TCRdb proposes TRBD2, but this gene call is untestable without DNA. Germline V CDR1 and CDR2: SGHTA, FQGNSA. This CDR3 comprises 16 residues. The CDR3 sequence: CASSRTSGGARDTQYF.

V usage is TRBV9 and J usage is TRBJ2-1; TCRdb's assignment of TRBD2 cannot be checked, as there is no DNA. The CDR3 covers 16 residues. CDR1 SGDLS and CDR2 YYNGEE come from the germline V gene. The chain's CDR3 is CASSVVPSGGYNEQFF.

The chain links TRBV7-9 to TRBJ1-1; the D call from TCRdb, TRBD1, cannot be confirmed without DNA. Per germline, CDR1 SEHNR and CDR2 FQNEAQ (reference sequence). This CDR3 has 15 amino acids. CDR3: CASSPIRGRNTEAFF.

V gene TRBV9 combines with J gene TRBJ2-2; no DNA is available, so the TRBD1 call from TCRdb remains unchecked. The CDR3 runs 15 residues. Germline V CDR1 and CDR2: SGDLS, YYNGEE. This chain's CDR3 is CASSPRTGEIGELFF.

CDR3 residues: CSARDDREGGYTF. The chain uses TRBV20-1 and TRBJ1-2; TCRdb gives TRBD1 as the D gene, but with no DNA this cannot be confirmed. The CDR3 has 13 residues. Germline CDR1 reads DFQATT; CDR2 reads SNEGSKA (reference sequence).

J is TRBJ2-1 and V is TRBV9; TCRdb returns TRBD2, unconfirmable since there is no DNA. The germline V gene has CDR1 SGDLS and CDR2 YYNGEE. This CDR3 region has 15 residues. The CDR3 sequence: CASSGHSGGAGEQFF.

This chain connects TRBV7-2 to TRBJ1-2. Germline loops: CDR1 SGHTA, CDR2 FQGNSA. This CDR3 is built from 15 residues. The CDR3 sequence is CASSLGFGSIYGYTF. The full variable domain, completed using reference TRBV7-2 and TRBJ1-2, is GAGVSQSPSNKVTEKGKDVELRCDPISGHTALYWYRQSLGQGLEFLIYFQGNSAPDKSGLPSDRFSAERTGGSVSTLTIQRTQQEDSAVYLCASSLGFGSIYGYTFGSGTRLTVV.

J is TRBJ2-5 and V is TRBV20-1; with no DNA, the TCRdb D assignment of TRBD2 cannot be verified. There are 15 residues in the CDR3. Germline-derived CDR1 and CDR2 are DFQATT and SNEGSKA (reference sequence). The CDR3 is CSARVAGGNQETQYF.

V is TRBV28 and J is TRBJ1-5. The CDR3 has 15 residues. The germline V gene encodes CDR1 MDHEN and CDR2 SYDVKM. The chain's CDR3 is CASGSRGDGNQPQHF.

This chain uses TRBV11-2 with TRBJ2-7; TCRdb designates TRBD2, a call that cannot be tested without DNA. Germline V CDR1 and CDR2: SGHAT, FQNNGV. The CDR3 consists of 15 residues. The CDR3: CASSTRWRGGPEQYF.

The J gene is TRBJ1-1, the V gene TRBV5-1. This CDR3 region has 11 residues. From germline, CDR1 is SGHRS and CDR2 YFSETQ. CDR3 loop: CASSLTRAAFF.

The rearrangement joins TRBV7-2 to TRBJ1-4; the D call of TRBD1 rests on TCRdb alone, since no DNA is present to check it. Germline assignment: CDR1 SGHTA and CDR2 FQGNSA. The CDR3 length is 15 residues. The CDR3 is CASSSQGAANEKLFF.

The chain carries TRBV6-5 and TRBJ1-5; the D call from TCRdb, TRBD1, cannot be confirmed without DNA. Germline-derived CDR1 and CDR2 are MNHEY and SVGAGI. The CDR3 is 16 residues long. The CDR3 here is CASSYRQGPSNQPQHF.

The chain combines TRBV7-2 with TRBJ2-4; without DNA, the TCRdb call of TRBD1 cannot be checked. The CDR3 totals 14 residues. Germline assignment: CDR1 SGHTA and CDR2 FQGNSA. This chain's CDR3 is CASSFPGRKNIQYF.

V and J are TRBV20-1 and TRBJ2-3; TCRdb calls TRBD1, which cannot be checked without DNA. Germline lookup yields CDR1 DFQATT and CDR2 SNEGSKA (reference sequence). This CDR3 is built from 13 residues. The CDR3 sequence is CSAPFQGTDTQYF.

The rearrangement joins TRBV5-1 to TRBJ2-5; TCRdb's assignment of TRBD1 cannot be checked, as there is no DNA. From germline, CDR1 is SGHRS and CDR2 YFSETQ. The CDR3 has 13 residues. CDR3 loop: CASRQAIQETQYF.

This chain links TRBV7-8 with TRBJ2-7; lacking DNA, the TRBD2 call made by TCRdb goes unchecked. Germline-derived CDR1 and CDR2 are SGHVS and FQNEAQ. The CDR3 is 17 residues long. CDR3 sequence reads: CASSLVVTSPLPLEQYF.

The rearrangement links TRBV20-1 to TRBJ1-1. The CDR3 has 14 amino acids. The V gene's germline CDR1 is DFQATT and CDR2 SNEGSKA (reference sequence). CDR3 in amino acids: CSARVGGGWTEAFF.

The chain recombines TRBV5-1 with TRBJ1-6. Germline V gene data show CDR1 as SGHRS and CDR2 as YFSETQ. The CDR3 has 17 residues. The CDR3: CASSSGQGGSYNSPLHF.

The chain couples TRBV4-2 to TRBJ2-7. Germline CDR1 is LGHNA and CDR2 is YNFKEQ. The CDR3 is made up of 15 amino acids. This chain's CDR3 is CASSQAKGQYYEQYF.

V usage is TRBV6-5 and J usage is TRBJ2-5. Germline V CDR1 and CDR2: MNHEY, SVGAGI. The CDR3 contains 13 residues. The chain's CDR3 is CASSYPGEETQYF.